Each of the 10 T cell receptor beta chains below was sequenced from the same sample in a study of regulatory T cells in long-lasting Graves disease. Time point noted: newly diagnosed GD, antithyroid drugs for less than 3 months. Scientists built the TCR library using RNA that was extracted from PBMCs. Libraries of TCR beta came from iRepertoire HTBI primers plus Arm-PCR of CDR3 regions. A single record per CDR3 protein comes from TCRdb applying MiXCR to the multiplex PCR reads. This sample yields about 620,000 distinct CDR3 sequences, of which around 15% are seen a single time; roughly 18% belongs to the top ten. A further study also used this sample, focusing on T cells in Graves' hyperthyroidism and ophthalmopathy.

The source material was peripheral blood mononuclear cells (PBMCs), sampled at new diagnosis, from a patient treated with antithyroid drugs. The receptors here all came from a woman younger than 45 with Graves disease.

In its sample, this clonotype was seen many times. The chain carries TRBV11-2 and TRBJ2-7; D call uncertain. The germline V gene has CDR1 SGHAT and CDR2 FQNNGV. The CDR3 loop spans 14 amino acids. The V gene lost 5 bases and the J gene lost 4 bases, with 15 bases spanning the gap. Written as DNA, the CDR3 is TGTGCCAGCAGCGATCCCGGGCCAAAATACGAGCAGTACTTC. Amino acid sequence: CASSDPGPKYEQYF. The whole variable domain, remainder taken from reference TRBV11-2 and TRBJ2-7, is EAGVAQSPRYKIIEKRQSVAFWCNPISGHATLYWYQQILGQGPKLLIQFQNNGVVDDSQLPKDRFSAERLKGVDSTLKIQPAKLEDSAVYLCASSDPGPKYEQYFGPGTRLTVT.

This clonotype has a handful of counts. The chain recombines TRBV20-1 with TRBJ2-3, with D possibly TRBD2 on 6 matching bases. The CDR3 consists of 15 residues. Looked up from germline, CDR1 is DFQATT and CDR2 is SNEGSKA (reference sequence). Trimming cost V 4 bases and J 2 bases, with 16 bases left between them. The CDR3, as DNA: TGCAGTGCTACAATAATGGGACTGACCACAGATACGCAGTATTTT. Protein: CSATIMGLTTDTQYF.

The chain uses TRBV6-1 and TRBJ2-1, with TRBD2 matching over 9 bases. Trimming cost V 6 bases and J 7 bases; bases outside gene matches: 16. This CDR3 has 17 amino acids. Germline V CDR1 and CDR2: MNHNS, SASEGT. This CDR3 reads CASSGLLGGRGKNEQFF. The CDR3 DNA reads TGTGCCAGCAGCGGACTCCTTGGCGGGAGGGGTAAAAATGAGCAGTTCTTC.

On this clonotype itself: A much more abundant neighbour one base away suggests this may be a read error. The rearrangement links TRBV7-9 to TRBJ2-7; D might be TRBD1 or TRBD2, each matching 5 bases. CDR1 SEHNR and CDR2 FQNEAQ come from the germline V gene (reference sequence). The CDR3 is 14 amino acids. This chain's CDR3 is CASSVAGTNYERYF. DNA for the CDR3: TGTGCCAGCAGCGTAGCCGGGACCAACTACGAGCGGTACTTC.

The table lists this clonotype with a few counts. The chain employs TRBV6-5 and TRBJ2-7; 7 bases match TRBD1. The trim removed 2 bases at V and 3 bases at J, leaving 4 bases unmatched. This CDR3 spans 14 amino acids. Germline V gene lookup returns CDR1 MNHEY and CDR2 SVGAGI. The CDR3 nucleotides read TGTGCCAGCAGTTACCGGGACAGCCACTACGAGCAGTACTTC. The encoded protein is CASSYRDSHYEQYF.

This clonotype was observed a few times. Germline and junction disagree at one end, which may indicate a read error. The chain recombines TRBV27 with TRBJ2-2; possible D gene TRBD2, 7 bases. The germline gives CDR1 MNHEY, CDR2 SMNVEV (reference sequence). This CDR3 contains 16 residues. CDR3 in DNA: TGTGCCAGCGGGGGGGGCCTAGCAGCGAACACCGGGGAGCCGTTTTTT. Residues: CASGGGLAANTGEPFF.

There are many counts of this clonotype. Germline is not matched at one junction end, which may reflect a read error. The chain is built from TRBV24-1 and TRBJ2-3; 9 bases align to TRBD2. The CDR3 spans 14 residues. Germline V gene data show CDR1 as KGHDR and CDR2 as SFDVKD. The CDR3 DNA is TGCACCTTGACGGCGGGAGGGCCCCCAGATACGCAGTATTTT. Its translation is CTLTAGGPPDTQYF.

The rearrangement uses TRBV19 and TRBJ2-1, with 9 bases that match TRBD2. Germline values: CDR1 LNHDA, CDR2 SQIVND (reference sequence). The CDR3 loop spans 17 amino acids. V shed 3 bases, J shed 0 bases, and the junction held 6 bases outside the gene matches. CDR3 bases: TGTGCCAGTAGTATCCAGAGACTAGCGGTCTCCTACAATGAGCAGTTCTTC. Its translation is CASSIQRLAVSYNEQFF.

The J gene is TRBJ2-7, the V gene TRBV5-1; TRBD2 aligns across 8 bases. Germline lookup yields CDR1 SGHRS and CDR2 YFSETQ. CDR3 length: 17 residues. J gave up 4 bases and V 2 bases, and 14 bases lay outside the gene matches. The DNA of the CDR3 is TGCGCCAGCAGCTTAGACGGGACACCGGGACTAGATTACGAGCAGTACTTC. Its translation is CASSLDGTPGLDYEQYF.

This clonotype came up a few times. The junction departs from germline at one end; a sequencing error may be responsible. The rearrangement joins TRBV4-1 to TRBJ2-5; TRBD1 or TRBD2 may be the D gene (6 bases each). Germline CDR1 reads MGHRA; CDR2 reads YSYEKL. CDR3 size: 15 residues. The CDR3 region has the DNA TGCGCCAGCAGACAAGGAGGGGGAAAGCAAGAGACCCAGTACTTC. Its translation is CASRQGGGKQETQYF.